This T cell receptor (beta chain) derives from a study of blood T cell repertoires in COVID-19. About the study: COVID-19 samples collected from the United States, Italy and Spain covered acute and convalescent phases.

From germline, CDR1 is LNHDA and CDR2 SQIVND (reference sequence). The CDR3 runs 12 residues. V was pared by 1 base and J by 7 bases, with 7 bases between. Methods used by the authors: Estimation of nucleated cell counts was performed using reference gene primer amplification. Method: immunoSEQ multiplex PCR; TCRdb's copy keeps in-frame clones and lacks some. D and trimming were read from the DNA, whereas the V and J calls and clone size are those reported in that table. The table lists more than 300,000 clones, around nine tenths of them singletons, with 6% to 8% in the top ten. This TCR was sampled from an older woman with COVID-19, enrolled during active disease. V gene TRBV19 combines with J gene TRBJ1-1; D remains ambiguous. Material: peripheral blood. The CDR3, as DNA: TGTGCCAGTAGTATAGGCACAAGTGAAGCTTTCTTT. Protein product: CASSIGTSEAFF.